The clone carrying this TCR beta chain was detected many times. The source of the sample is a study of read filtering for tumor transcriptome and immune sequencing. From roughly 390 ng of RNA, a library with molecular barcoded alpha/delta and beta/gamma adaptors was made. TCRdb re-analysed the reads in MiXCR, keeping a single row per CDR3 protein. The table has roughly 90,000 distinct CDR3 sequences, approximately 21% seen once. The CDR3 is made up of 12 amino acids. CDR1 is KGHSH and CDR2 is LQKENI in the germline V gene. Trimming shortened V by 3 bases and J by 6 bases, and 6 bases separated the two germline ends.

The source is a donor at least 40 years old with multiple myeloma. This rearrangement joins TRBV18 to TRBJ2-1, with D unresolved. The material sequenced was a population of CD138-negative cells sorted from bone marrow. DNA for the CDR3: TGTGCCAGCTCACCTGTGGGCAATGAGCAGTTCTTC. This sequence encodes CASSPVGNEQFF. Using reference TRBV18 and TRBJ2-1 for the parts outside the CDR3, the full variable domain is NAGVMQNPRHLVRRRGQEARLRCSPMKGHSHVYWYRQLPEEGLKFMVYLQKENIIDESGMPKERFSAEFPKEGPSILRIQQVVRGDSAAYFCASSPVGNEQFFGPGTRLTVL.